This is a list of T cell receptor beta chains from one sample in a study of blood T cell repertoires in COVID-19. Assay: immunoSEQ multiplex PCR; the TCRdb copy retains only in-frame clones and omits some. Of some 150,000 clones listed, 75% to 85% are singletons. Sequenced sample: peripheral blood. Every receptor here comes from a woman aged 45-65 years with acute or convalescent COVID-19. CDR3s include the opening cysteine and the closing phenylalanine or tryptophan. The D gene is left open where the match is weak. Size is omitted from some rows. Given values are once, few, many or a class for expanded clones.

-,TRBV18,-,TRBJ2-2,CASSPRGGANTGELFF,TGTGCCAGCTCACCAAGAGGGGGGGCGAACACCGGGGAGCTGTTTTTT
-,TRBV2,-,TRBJ1-5,CASSEQGASNQPQHF,TGTGCCAGCAGTGAACAAGGGGCGAGCAATCAGCCCCAGCATTTT
-,TRBV19,few,TRBJ1-2,CASSPERYGYTF,TGTGCCAGTAGTCCAGAGAGGTATGGCTACACCTTC
-,TRBV7-2,few,TRBJ1-4,CASSLFSGEKLFF,TGTGCCAGCAGCTTATTTAGCGGTGAAAAACTGTTTTTT
-,TRBV9,once,TRBJ1-1,CASSPFTGEAFF,TGTGCCAGCAGCCCCTTCACAGGGGAAGCTTTCTTT
TRBD1,TRBV7-8,-,TRBJ1-5,CASSPGTGGDQPQHF,TGTGCCAGCAGCCCTGGGACAGGAGGCGATCAGCCCCAGCATTTT
-,TRBV7-9,once,TRBJ2-7,CASSLVRQPYEQYF,TGTGCCAGCAGCTTAGTCAGGCAGCCCTACGAGCAGTACTTC
TRBD2,TRBV7-9,-,TRBJ2-7,CASSNPGTSGGYEQYF,TGTGCCAGCAGCAACCCGGGGACTAGCGGGGGATACGAGCAGTACTTC
TRBD2,TRBV7-9,-,TRBJ2-1,CASSLAGGRNEQFF,TGTGCCAGCAGCCTAGCGGGAGGCAGGAATGAGCAGTTCTTC
TRBD1,TRBV24-1,-,TRBJ2-1,CATSAHPWDRESYNEQFF,TGTGCCACCAGTGCCCATCCTTGGGACAGGGAATCCTACAATGAGCAGTTCTTC
TRBD2,TRBV6-2/TRBV6-3,-,TRBJ2-3,CASSLSRSGEGPDTQYF,TGTGCCAGCAGCCTAAGCCGTAGCGGGGAGGGCCCAGATACGCAGTATTTT
-,TRBV9,-,TRBJ2-1,CASSETSIGNEQFF,TGTGCCAGCAGCGAAACTAGCATTGGGAATGAGCAGTTCTTC
-,TRBV6-2/TRBV6-3,-,TRBJ2-1,CASSIRPSRNDEQFF,TGTGCCAGCAGCATACGCCCATCGCGGAACGATGAGCAGTTCTTC
-,TRBV7-2,-,TRBJ2-6,CASSFFSRAGANVLTF,TGTGCCAGCAGCTTCTTCTCCAGGGCTGGGGCCAACGTCCTGACTTTC
TRBD1,TRBV6-5,-,TRBJ2-1,CASSYWGRGGGEQFF,TGTGCCAGCAGTTACTGGGGGAGAGGGGGCGGTGAGCAGTTCTTC
-,TRBV3-1/TRBV3-2,-,TRBJ2-5,CASSQEIRFQETQYF,TGTGCCAGCAGCCAAGAAATACGGTTCCAAGAGACCCAGTACTTC
TRBD2,TRBV4-1,-,TRBJ2-5,CASSRGLAQETQYF,TGCGCCAGCAGCCGCGGACTAGCACAGGAGACCCAGTACTTC
-,TRBV30,-,TRBJ1-4,CACLLATNEKLFF,TGTGCCTGCCTCCTTGCAACTAATGAAAAACTGTTTTTT
-,TRBV12-5,once,TRBJ2-1,CASGLRQVSEQFF,TGTGCTAGTGGTTTGCGTCAGGTCAGTGAGCAGTTCTTC
-,TRBV6-7,-,TRBJ2-7,CASSTTGQNEQYF,TGTGCCAGCAGTACGACAGGACAGAACGAGCAGTACTTC
TRBD1,TRBV7-6,-,TRBJ1-5,CASSSRDSSWSNQPQHF,TGTGCCAGCAGCTCACGGGACAGTAGTTGGAGCAATCAGCCCCAGCATTTT
TRBD2,TRBV9,-,TRBJ2-1,CASSVPPSGGYEQFF,TGTGCCAGCAGCGTACCCCCTAGCGGGGGGTATGAGCAGTTCTTC
TRBD2,TRBV6-5,-,TRBJ2-1,CASRRGLAGDNEQFF,TGTGCCAGCAGGAGAGGACTAGCGGGGGACAATGAGCAGTTCTTC
-,TRBV9,few,TRBJ1-3,CASSLDSRPSGNTIYF,TGTGCCAGCAGCCTCGACAGTCGCCCCTCTGGAAACACCATATATTTT
-,TRBV5-1,-,TRBJ1-5,CASPPEQPQHF,TGCGCCAGCCCTCCGGAGCAGCCCCAGCATTTT
TRBD2,TRBV5-6,-,TRBJ2-7,CASSLEGTSGRREQYF,TGTGCCAGCAGCTTGGAAGGGACTAGCGGGAGACGGGAGCAGTACTTC
TRBD1,TRBV9,-,TRBJ2-2,CASSPRQGVGYTGELFF,TGTGCCAGCAGCCCCCGACAGGGTGTTGGTTATACCGGGGAGCTGTTTTTT
-,TRBV10-1,once,TRBJ1-6,CASQGGSPLHF,TGCGCCAGCCAAGGAGGGTCACCCCTCCACTTT
-,TRBV6-1,-,TRBJ1-2,CASSEAGARSGYGYTF,TGTGCCAGCAGTGAAGCCGGCGCTCGCTCGGGCTATGGCTACACCTTC
TRBD2,TRBV7-3,once,TRBJ2-5,CASSWNGLAGETQYF,TGTGCCAGCAGCTGGAATGGACTAGCGGGAGAGACCCAGTACTTC
TRBD1,TRBV20-1,-,TRBJ1-5,CSASGTGGNQPQHF,TGCAGTGCTAGTGGGACAGGGGGCAATCAGCCCCAGCATTTT
TRBD1,TRBV5-4,-,TRBJ2-2,CASSRDSANTGELFF,TGTGCCAGCAGCAGGGACAGTGCGAACACCGGGGAGCTGTTTTTT
-,TRBV27,-,TRBJ1-6,CASSFFLPPRSSPLHF,TGTGCCAGCAGTTTTTTTTTGCCGCCCCGGAGTTCACCCCTCCACTTT
TRBD1,TRBV24-1,-,TRBJ1-1,CATSDWTGREAFF,TGTGCCACCAGTGATTGGACAGGGCGTGAAGCTTTCTTT
TRBD1,TRBV6-5,-,TRBJ2-5,CASSYRQGKETQYF,TGTGCCAGCAGTTACCGACAGGGGAAGGAGACCCAGTACTTC
TRBD1,TRBV9,-,TRBJ1-4,CASSRDRDNEKLFF,TGTGCCAGCAGTAGGGACAGGGATAATGAAAAACTGTTTTTT
TRBD2,TRBV28,-,TRBJ2-1,CASSLLAGSSYNEQFF,TGTGCCAGCAGTTTATTAGCGGGGAGCTCCTACAATGAGCAGTTCTTC